Listed below are T cell receptor beta chains from one sample, sequenced in a study of blood T cell repertoires in COVID-19. The table came from immunoSEQ multiplex PCR; TCRdb's copy has only in-frame clones and leaves some out. The sample contains around 270,000 clones, roughly 86% of which appear only once. Sequencing was carried out using peripheral blood. These receptors came from a man aged 35 to 55 who had recovered from COVID-19. Each CDR3 is given with its conserved first and last residue. The D gene is left open where the match is weak. Clone sizes are given selectively: once, few, many, or a class where the clone is expanded.

.	TRBV2	.	TRBJ1-1	TGTGCCAGCAGTTACTTCGTGAGTGAAGCTTTCTTT	CASSYFVSEAFF
.	TRBV5-8	.	TRBJ2-2	TGTGCCAGCAGCTTGCCGGGACTGGCCGGGGAGCTGTTTTTT	CASSLPGLAGELFF
.	TRBV5-6	.	TRBJ1-1	TGTGCCAGCAGCATCACGACAGGCCCGGGGACTGAAGCTTTCTTT	CASSITTGPGTEAFF
.	TRBV4-3	few	TRBJ1-1	TGCGCCAGCGCGATACAGGGAACTACCGAAGCTTTCTTT	CASAIQGTTEAFF
.	TRBV7-9	.	TRBJ1-6	TGTGCCAGCAGCTCGGGGGGCTCGGATTCACCCCTCCACTTT	CASSSGGSDSPLHF
.	TRBV23-1	many	TRBJ2-6	TGCGCCAGCAGTCATGATACTAGACCTCGGCCGAGCTCTGGGGCCAACGTCCTGACTTTC	CASSHDTRPRPSSGANVLTF
TRBD2	TRBV10-3	.	TRBJ2-1	TGTGCCACCGCTAGCGGATCCTACAATGAGCAGTTCTTC	CATASGSYNEQFF
TRBD1	TRBV4-2	.	TRBJ1-1	TGTGCCAGCAGCCCTCCAGGGGGACGGACTGAAGCTTTCTTT	CASSPPGGRTEAFF
TRBD2	TRBV7-8	.	TRBJ2-7	TGTGCCAGCAGCTACGGGAGGAGACGAGAGCAGTACTTC	CASSYGRRREQYF
.	TRBV7-9	.	TRBJ2-7	TGTGCCAGCAGCTTCCTAAACTACGAGCAGTACTTC	CASSFLNYEQYF
.	TRBV28	.	TRBJ2-4	TGTGCCAGCAGTCCGACAGTCTTAGGCATTCAGTACTTC	CASSPTVLGIQYF
.	TRBV7-2	.	TRBJ2-2	TGTGCCAGCAGCTTAGACTCGAACACCGGGGAGCTGTTTTTT	CASSLDSNTGELFF
.	TRBV30	.	TRBJ2-3	TGTGCCTGGAGCGGACAGTACACAGATACGCAGTATTTT	CAWSGQYTDTQYF
.	TRBV19	once	TRBJ1-2	TGTGCCAGTAGTAGCCCTACAGGAAACTATGGCTACACCTTC	CASSSPTGNYGYTF
.	TRBV25-1	once	TRBJ2-3	TGTGCCAGCAGTGGGCAAATCGGCACAGATACGCAGTATTTT	CASSGQIGTDTQYF
.	TRBV5-1	.	TRBJ2-7	TGCGCCAGCAGCGGGCGAGGGCGGACCTCCTACGAGCAGTACTTC	CASSGRGRTSYEQYF
.	TRBV18	.	TRBJ2-5	TGTGCCAGCTCACAACTGAGGGGGGAGACCCAGTACTTC	CASSQLRGETQYF
.	TRBV12-3/TRBV12-4	once	TRBJ1-2	TGTGCCAGCCGAGGAGGGGGGGGTGGCTACACCTTC	CASRGGGGGYTF
TRBD1	TRBV9	.	TRBJ1-3	TGTGCCAGCAGCGTAGACCCCGGGACAGGGCCTGGAAACACCATATATTTT	CASSVDPGTGPGNTIYF
.	TRBV19	.	TRBJ2-5	TGTGCCAGTAGTAGGTTGGGGCAGACGATCCAAGAGACCCAGTACTTC	CASSRLGQTIQETQYF
TRBD1	TRBV7-9	.	TRBJ1-2	TGTGCCAGCAGCCCGAGCCGGGACAGTAACTATGGCTACACCTTC	CASSPSRDSNYGYTF
TRBD1	TRBV27	.	TRBJ2-4	TGTGCCAGCAGTTCCCAAATAACAGGGGGCGCTGCCAAAAACATTCAGTACTTC	CASSSQITGGAAKNIQYF
TRBD1	TRBV7-6	.	TRBJ1-1	TGTGCCAGCAGCCGAGGGGGACAGGGCATGAACACTGAAGCTTTCTTT	CASSRGGQGMNTEAFF
.	TRBV6-5	.	TRBJ1-1	TGTGCCAGCTTGGACCGAGGGGGTTTCTTT	CASLDRGGFF
.	TRBV9	.	TRBJ2-1	TGTGCCAGCAGTCCTCCGACTGGGAGCTCCTACAATGAGCAGTTCTTC	CASSPPTGSSYNEQFF
.	TRBV18	once	TRBJ1-1	TGTGCCAGCTCACCACCGGTGGGTCGGGCTGAAGCTTTCTTT	CASSPPVGRAEAFF
.	TRBV18	.	TRBJ2-7	TGTGCCAGCTCACTATCGGACAGCTCCTACGAGCAGTACTTC	CASSLSDSSYEQYF
TRBD1	TRBV18	.	TRBJ1-5	TGTGCCAGCTCACCTAGAGGGGGCAGGCAGCCCCAGCATTTT	CASSPRGGRQPQHF
TRBD2	TRBV9	.	TRBJ2-7	TGTGCCAGCAGCCCGTACCCCGCGGGACTAGCCTACGAGCAGTACTTC	CASSPYPAGLAYEQYF
TRBD2	TRBV15	.	TRBJ2-4	TGTGCCACCAGCAGAGATCCCCCGGGGGGGGCGCCTAACATTCAGTACTTC	CATSRDPPGGAPNIQYF